The rows below give T cell receptor beta chains drawn from one sample of a study of T cell repertoires in cytomegalovirus infection. TCRdb processed the reads anew with MiXCR; each CDR3 protein has one entry. The table lists about 100,000 distinct CDR3 sequences, approximately 15% of them singletons. The specimen sequenced was PBMCs. These receptors were taken from a human donor in good health (CMV status not recorded). Some clones in this sample may be carry-over from other donors' samples. Both conserved end residues are part of each CDR3. Each record gives: D gene, clone size, CDR3 length, V gene, J gene, CDR3 protein, CDR3 DNA. D genes are given only for firm matches. Expanded clones are given a class, and other clones once, few, many or no size at all.

>.|few|13|TRBV12-3/TRBV12-4|TRBJ1-1
CASRIDLNTEAFF
TGTGCCAGCAGGATAGATTTGAACACTGAAGCTTTCTTT
>TRBD1|.|15|TRBV6-6|TRBJ2-1
CASSSGQGNYNEQFF
TGTGCCAGCAGTTCGGGACAGGGGAACTACAATGAGCAGTTCTTC
>.|.|11|TRBV29-1|TRBJ2-5
CSAWGRETQYF
TGCAGCGCCTGGGGCCGGGAGACCCAGTACTTC
>.|few|13|TRBV6-1|TRBJ2-6
CASKPPGANVLTF
TGTGCCAGCAAACCCCCTGGGGCCAACGTCCTGACTTTC
>.|.|16|TRBV6-2/TRBV6-3|TRBJ2-2
CASSGLPETNTGELFF
TGTGCCAGCAGTGGCTTACCGGAAACGAACACCGGGGAGCTGTTTTTT
>TRBD1|.|13|TRBV4-1|TRBJ2-1
CASSPSGGNEQFF
TGCGCCAGCAGCCCTTCAGGGGGCAATGAGCAGTTCTTC
>TRBD2|.|15|TRBV18|TRBJ2-1
CASSLQRGDSNEQFF
TGTGCCAGCTCACTACAGCGGGGGGATTCCAATGAGCAGTTCTTC
>TRBD1|many|14|TRBV7-2|TRBJ1-1
CASSRSTGGYEAFF
TGTGCCAGCAGCCGGTCGACAGGGGGCTATGAAGCTTTCTTT
>.|.|13|TRBV12-3/TRBV12-4|TRBJ2-7
CASIKWGSYEQYF
TGTGCCAGCATTAAATGGGGATCCTACGAGCAGTACTTC
>.|many|15|TRBV2|TRBJ2-1
CASSVRGGLRNEQFF
TGTGCCAGCAGTGTCCGAGGGGGGCTAAGAAATGAGCAGTTCTTC
>TRBD2|.|16|TRBV18|TRBJ2-3
CASSPGLAGSTDTQYF
TGTGCCAGCTCACCCGGACTAGCGGGTTCCACAGATACGCAGTATTTT
>TRBD1|few|19|TRBV6-2/TRBV6-3|TRBJ1-1
CASSYVPGQGLRGNTEAFF
TGTGCCAGCAGTTACGTGCCGGGACAGGGTTTAAGGGGGAACACTGAAGCTTTCTTT
>.|many|13|TRBV7-2|TRBJ1-2
CASSPTPNYGYTF
TGTGCCAGCAGCCCAACACCTAACTATGGCTACACCTTC
>.|many|12|TRBV29-1|TRBJ2-5
CSVATELETQYF
TGCAGCGTAGCCACGGAGCTAGAGACCCAGTACTTC
>TRBD1|few|15|TRBV29-1|TRBJ2-2
CSVEVGTGIMGELFF
TGCAGCGTTGAAGTGGGGACAGGGATTATGGGGGAGCTGTTTTTT
>.|many|15|TRBV2|TRBJ1-5
CASSDEGDPNQPQHF
TGTGCCAGCAGTGACGAGGGGGACCCCAATCAGCCCCAGCATTTT
>.|.|11|TRBV7-2|TRBJ2-7
CASSFLGLQYF
TGTGCCAGCAGCTTTCTGGGACTCCAGTACTTC